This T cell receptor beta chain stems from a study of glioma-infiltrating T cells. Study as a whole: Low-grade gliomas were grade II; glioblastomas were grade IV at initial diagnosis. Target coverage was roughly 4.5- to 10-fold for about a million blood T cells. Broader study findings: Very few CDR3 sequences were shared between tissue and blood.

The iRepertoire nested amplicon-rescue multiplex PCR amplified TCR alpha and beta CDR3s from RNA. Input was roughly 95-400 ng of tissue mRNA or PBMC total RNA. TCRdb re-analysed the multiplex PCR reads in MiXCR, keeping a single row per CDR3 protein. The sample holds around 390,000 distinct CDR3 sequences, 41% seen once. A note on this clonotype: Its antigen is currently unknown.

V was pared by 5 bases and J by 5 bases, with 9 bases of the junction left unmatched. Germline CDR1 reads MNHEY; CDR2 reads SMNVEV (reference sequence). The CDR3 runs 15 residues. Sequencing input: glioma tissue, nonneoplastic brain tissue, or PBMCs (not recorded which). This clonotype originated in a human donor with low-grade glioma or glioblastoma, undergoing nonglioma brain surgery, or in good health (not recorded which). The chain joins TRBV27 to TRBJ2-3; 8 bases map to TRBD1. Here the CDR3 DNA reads TGTGCCAGCAGTGAACAGGGGGGCACAATAGATACGCAGTATTTT. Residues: CASSEQGGTIDTQYF.